The T cell receptor (beta chain) under discussion was sequenced for a study of blood T cell repertoires in COVID-19. Across the study: Specimens from acute and convalescent COVID-19 originated in the United States, Italy and Spain.

Trimming pared 3 bases from V and 2 bases from J, leaving 11 bases between. The CDR3 length is 15 residues. Germline V gives CDR1 LNHDA, CDR2 SQIVND (reference sequence). TCRdb's table, derived via immunoSEQ multiplex PCR, lists solely in-frame clones and lacks some. The table lists 150,000 to 200,000 clones, about 74% of them singletons. J is TRBJ1-3 and V is TRBV19; no clear D. Sequencing was done on a sample of peripheral blood. This receptor was identified in a woman older than 75 with acute or convalescent COVID-19. The CDR3 DNA reads as TGTGCCAGTAGTATGAGGAGTCTACCTGGAAACACCATATATTTT. Translation: CASSMRSLPGNTIYF.